This TCR beta chain comes out of a study of cytomegalovirus exposure and HLA in healthy donors. In the study overall: A preliminary data release comprised roughly 85 million unique TCRs obtained from HLA-typed donors.

Trimming left V 4 bases short and J 7 bases short, with 11 bases between. Germline assignment: CDR1 MNHNY and CDR2 SVGAGI (reference sequence). This CDR3 spans 12 amino acids. Study findings and constraints: Common viral pathogens (according to a later analysis) appeared linked to several of the most significant clusters.

With respect to this clone: Its antigen is unknown.

Primers: 60 Vbeta forward and 13 Jbeta reverse. Only in-frame clones appear in the TCRdb table, and some are missing; sequencing was by immunoSEQ multiplex PCR. The table includes about 130,000 clones, around 73% detected once. Sample: PBMCs. This sequence originates from a female donor in good health and CMV-seronegative. This chain uses TRBV6-6 with TRBJ2-7, with D maybe TRBD1 (6 bases). This chain's CDR3 is CASSSGAREQYF. Here the CDR3 DNA reads TGTGCCAGCAGTTCAGGGGCGAGAGAGCAGTACTTC.